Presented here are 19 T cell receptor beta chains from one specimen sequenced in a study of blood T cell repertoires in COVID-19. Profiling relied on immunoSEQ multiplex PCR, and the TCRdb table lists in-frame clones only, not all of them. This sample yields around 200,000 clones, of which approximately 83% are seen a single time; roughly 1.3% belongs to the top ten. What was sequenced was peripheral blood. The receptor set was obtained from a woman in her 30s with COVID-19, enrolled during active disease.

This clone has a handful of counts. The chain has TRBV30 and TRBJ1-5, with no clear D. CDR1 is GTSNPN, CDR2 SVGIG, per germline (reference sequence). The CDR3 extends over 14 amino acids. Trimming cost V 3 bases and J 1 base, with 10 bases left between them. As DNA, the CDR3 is TGTGCCTGGAGAGGCCCGGGGAGCAATCAGCCCCAGCATTTT. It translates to CAWRGPGSNQPQHF.

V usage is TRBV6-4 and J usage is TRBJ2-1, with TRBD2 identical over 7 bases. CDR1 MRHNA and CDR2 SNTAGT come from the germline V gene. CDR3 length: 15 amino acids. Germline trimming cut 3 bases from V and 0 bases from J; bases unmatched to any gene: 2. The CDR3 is CASSERGTSYNEQFF. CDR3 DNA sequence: TGTGCCAGCAGTGAGCGGGGGACCTCCTACAATGAGCAGTTCTTC.

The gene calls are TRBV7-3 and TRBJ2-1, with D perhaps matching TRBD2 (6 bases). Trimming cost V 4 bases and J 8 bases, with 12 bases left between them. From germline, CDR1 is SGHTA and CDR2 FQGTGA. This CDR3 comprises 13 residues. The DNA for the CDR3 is TGTGCCAGCAGCTCAACGACTAGTCATGAGCAGTTCTTC. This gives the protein CASSSTTSHEQFF.

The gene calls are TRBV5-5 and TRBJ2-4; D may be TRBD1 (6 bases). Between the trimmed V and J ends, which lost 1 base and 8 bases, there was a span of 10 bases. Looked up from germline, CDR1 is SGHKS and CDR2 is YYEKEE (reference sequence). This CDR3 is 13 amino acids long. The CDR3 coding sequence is TGTGCCAGCAGCTTGTGGGGGCAGGACATTCAGTACTTC. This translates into CASSLWGQDIQYF.

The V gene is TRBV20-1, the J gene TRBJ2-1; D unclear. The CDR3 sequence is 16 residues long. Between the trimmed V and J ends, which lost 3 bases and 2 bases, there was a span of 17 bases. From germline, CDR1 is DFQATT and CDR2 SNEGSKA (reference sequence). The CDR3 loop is CSASLVAASTYNEQFF. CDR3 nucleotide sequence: TGCAGTGCTAGTCTCGTTGCCGCGTCTACCTACAATGAGCAGTTCTTC.

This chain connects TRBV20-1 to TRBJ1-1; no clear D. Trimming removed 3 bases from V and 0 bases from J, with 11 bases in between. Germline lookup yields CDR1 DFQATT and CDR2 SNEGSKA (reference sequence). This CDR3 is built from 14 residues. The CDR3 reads CSASEGSVNTEAFF. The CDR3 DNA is TGCAGTGCTAGTGAGGGCAGTGTGAACACTGAAGCTTTCTTT.

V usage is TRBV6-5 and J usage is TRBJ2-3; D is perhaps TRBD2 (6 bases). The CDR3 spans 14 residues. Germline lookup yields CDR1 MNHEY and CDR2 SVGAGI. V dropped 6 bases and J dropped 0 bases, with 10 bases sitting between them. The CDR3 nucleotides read TGTGCCAGCAGCGATCGGGGGAGCACAGATACGCAGTATTTT. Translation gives CASSDRGSTDTQYF.

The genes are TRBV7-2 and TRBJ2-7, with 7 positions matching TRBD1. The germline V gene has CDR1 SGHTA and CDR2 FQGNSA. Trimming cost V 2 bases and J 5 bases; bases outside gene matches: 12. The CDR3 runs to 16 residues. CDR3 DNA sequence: TGTGCCAGCAGCTTAAAAAACCCCGGGACAGCGAACGAGCAGTACTTC. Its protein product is CASSLKNPGTANEQYF.

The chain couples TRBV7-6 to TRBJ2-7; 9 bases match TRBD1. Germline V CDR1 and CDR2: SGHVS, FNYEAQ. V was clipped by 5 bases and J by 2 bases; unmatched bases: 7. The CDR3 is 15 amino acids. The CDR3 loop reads CASSPPDRGTYEQYF. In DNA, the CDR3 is TGTGCCAGCAGCCCTCCGGACAGGGGCACCTACGAGCAGTACTTC.

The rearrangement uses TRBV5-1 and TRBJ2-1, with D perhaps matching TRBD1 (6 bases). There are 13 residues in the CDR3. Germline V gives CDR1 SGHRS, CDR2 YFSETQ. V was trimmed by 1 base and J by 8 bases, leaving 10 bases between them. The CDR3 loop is CASSLTGWDEQFF. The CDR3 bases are TGCGCCAGCAGCTTGACAGGGTGGGATGAGCAGTTCTTC.

In DNA, the CDR3 is TGTGCCAGCAGCTCCCTCCGTGGAGCGGGAGGATCAGATACGCAGTATTTT. Encoded protein: CASSSLRGAGGSDTQYF. V is TRBV7-9 and J is TRBJ2-3, with TRBD2 matching 9 bases. V trimming: 4 bases; J trimming: 4 bases; junction bases outside the gene matches: 12. This CDR3 is 17 amino acids long. Germline assignment: CDR1 SEHNR and CDR2 FQNEAQ (reference sequence).

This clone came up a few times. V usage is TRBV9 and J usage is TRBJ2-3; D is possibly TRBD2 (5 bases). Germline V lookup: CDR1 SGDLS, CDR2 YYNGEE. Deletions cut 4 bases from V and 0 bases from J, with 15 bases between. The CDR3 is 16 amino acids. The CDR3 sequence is CASSSSTGGSTDTQYF. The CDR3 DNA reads TGTGCCAGCAGCTCCTCGACGGGCGGGAGCACAGATACGCAGTATTTT.

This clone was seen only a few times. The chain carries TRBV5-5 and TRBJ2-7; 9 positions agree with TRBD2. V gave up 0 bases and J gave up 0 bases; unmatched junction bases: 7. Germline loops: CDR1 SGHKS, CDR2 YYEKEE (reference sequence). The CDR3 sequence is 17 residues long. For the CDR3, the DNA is TGTGCCAGCAGCTTGGGGGTTAGCGGGAGCCCCTCCTACGAGCAGTACTTC. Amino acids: CASSLGVSGSPSYEQYF.

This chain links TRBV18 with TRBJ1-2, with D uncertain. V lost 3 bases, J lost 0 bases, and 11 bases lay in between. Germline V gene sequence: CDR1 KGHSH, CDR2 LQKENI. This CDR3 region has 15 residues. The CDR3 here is CASSPVAQANYGYTF. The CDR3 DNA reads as TGTGCCAGCTCACCGGTAGCGCAGGCTAACTATGGCTACACCTTC.

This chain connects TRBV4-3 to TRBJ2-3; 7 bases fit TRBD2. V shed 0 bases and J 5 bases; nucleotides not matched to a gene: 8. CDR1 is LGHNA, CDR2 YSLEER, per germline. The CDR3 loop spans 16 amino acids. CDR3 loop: CASSQDPQGGRDTQYF. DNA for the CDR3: TGCGCCAGCAGCCAAGATCCTCAGGGAGGGAGAGATACGCAGTATTTT.

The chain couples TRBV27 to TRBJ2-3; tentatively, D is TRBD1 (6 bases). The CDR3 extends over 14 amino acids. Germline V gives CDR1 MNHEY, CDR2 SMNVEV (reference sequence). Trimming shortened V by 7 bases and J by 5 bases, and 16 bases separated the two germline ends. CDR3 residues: CASTMLGAQDTQYF. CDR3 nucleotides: TGTGCCAGCACGATGTTGGGGGCCCAAGATACGCAGTATTTT.

The CDR3 spells CASSPLAGENEQYF. In DNA form, the CDR3 reads TGTGCCAGCAGCCCGCTAGCGGGCGAAAACGAGCAGTACTTC. The chain joins TRBV3-1 (or the pseudogene TRBV3-2) to TRBJ2-7, with 8 bases that match TRBD2. CDR1 is LGHDT, CDR2 YNNKEL, per germline (reference sequence). V trimming: 4 bases; J trimming: 5 bases; junction bases outside the gene matches: 7. This CDR3 has 14 residues.

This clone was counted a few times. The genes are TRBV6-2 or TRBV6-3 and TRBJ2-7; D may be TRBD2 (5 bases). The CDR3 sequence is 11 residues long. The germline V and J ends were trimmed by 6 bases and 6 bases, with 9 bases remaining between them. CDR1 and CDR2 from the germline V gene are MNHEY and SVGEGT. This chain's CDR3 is CASSLLGEQYF. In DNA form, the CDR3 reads TGTGCCAGCAGCCTACTAGGCGAGCAGTACTTC.

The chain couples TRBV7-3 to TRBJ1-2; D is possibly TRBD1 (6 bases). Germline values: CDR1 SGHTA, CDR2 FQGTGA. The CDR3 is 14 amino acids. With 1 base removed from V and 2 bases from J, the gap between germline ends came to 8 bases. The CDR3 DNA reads TGTGCCAGCAGCTTAAGGGGGCGCAACTATGGCTACACCTTC. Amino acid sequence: CASSLRGRNYGYTF. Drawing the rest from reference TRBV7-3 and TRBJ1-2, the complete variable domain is GAGVSQTPSNKVTEKGKYVELRCDPISGHTALYWYRQSLGQGPEFLIYFQGTGAADDSGLPNDRFFAVRPEGSVSTLKIQRTERGDSAVYLCASSLRGRNYGYTFGSGTRLTVV.